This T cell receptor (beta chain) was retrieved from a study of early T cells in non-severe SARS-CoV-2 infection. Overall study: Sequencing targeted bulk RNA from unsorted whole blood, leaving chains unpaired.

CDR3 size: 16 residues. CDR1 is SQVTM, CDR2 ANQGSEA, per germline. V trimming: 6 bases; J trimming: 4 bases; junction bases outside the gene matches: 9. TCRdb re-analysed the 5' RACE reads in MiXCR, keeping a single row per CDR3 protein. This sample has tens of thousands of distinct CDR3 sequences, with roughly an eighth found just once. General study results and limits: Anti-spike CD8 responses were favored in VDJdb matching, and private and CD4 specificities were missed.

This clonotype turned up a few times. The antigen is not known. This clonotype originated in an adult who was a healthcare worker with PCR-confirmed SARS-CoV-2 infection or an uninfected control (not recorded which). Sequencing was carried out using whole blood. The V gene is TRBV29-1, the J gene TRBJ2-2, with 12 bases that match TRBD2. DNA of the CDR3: TGCAGCGTCCCCTTAACTAGCGGGAGGCCCACCGGGGAGCTGTTTTTT. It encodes CSVPLTSGRPTGELFF.